Shown below are 19 T cell receptor beta chains from a single sample sequenced in a study of identical twins. TCRdb passed the 5' RACE reads through MiXCR, listing each CDR3 protein once. This sample carries about 150,000 distinct CDR3 sequences, 3% to 4% of them seen once, and the ten largest clones take around 8.1%. Sample: memory T cells sorted from blood. The receptors here all came from a man aged 18 to 30 in good health.

This clonotype has a count of ten or more. The chain carries TRBV18 and TRBJ2-1, with D uncertain. This CDR3 spans 11 amino acids. Trimming took 8 bases from V and 5 from J, leaving 7 bases between them. CDR1 KGHSH and CDR2 LQKENI come from the germline V gene. The chain's CDR3 is CASSPNNEQFF. The CDR3 DNA follows: TGTGCCAGCAGTCCCAACAATGAGCAGTTCTTC. The whole variable domain, remainder taken from reference TRBV18 and TRBJ2-1, is NAGVMQNPRHLVRRRGQEARLRCSPMKGHSHVYWYRQLPEEGLKFMVYLQKENIIDESGMPKERFSAEFPKEGPSILRIQQVVRGDSAAYFCASSPNNEQFFGPGTRLTVL.

The V gene is TRBV30, the J gene TRBJ2-3; TRBD2 is a possible D gene (5 bases). Looked up from germline, CDR1 is GTSNPN and CDR2 is SVGIG (reference sequence). The ends were cut back, 0 bases at V and 4 bases at J, with 11 bases in the middle. This CDR3 contains 14 residues. This CDR3 is CAWSVGGMSDTQYF. CDR3 DNA: TGTGCCTGGAGTGTCGGAGGAATGTCAGATACGCAGTATTTT.

This clonotype was counted at least ten times. V gene TRBV27 combines with J gene TRBJ2-3, with D perhaps matching TRBD1 (6 bases). The V gene lost 7 bases and the J gene lost 8 bases, with 19 bases spanning the gap. Per the germline V gene, CDR1 is MNHEY and CDR2 is SMNVEV (reference sequence). The CDR3 has 14 residues. The DNA of the CDR3 is TGTGCCAGCACTGGGCAGGGGAATTACGGTACGCAGTATTTT. Amino acid sequence: CASTGQGNYGTQYF.

This clonotype was counted many times. The chain recombines TRBV7-9 with TRBJ1-2, with 7 positions matching TRBD1. The trim removed 5 bases at V and 8 bases at J, leaving 5 bases unmatched. The CDR3 has 12 amino acids. Germline values: CDR1 SEHNR, CDR2 FQNEAQ (reference sequence). This CDR3 is CASSADRVGYTF. As DNA, the CDR3 is TGTGCCAGCAGCGCCGACAGGGTCGGCTACACCTTC.

This clonotype was seen repeatedly, ten times or more. The V and J genes are TRBV2 and TRBJ2-6; D is unclear. The germline V gene encodes CDR1 SNHLY and CDR2 FYNNEI. V was cut by 6 bases and J by 2 bases, with 8 bases left in between. This CDR3 is built from 14 residues. CDR3 DNA sequence: TGTGCCAGCAGGGTTGAAACTGGGGCCAACGTCCTGACTTTC. It codes for CASRVETGANVLTF.

This clonotype was detected ten times or more. The rearrangement links TRBV5-1 to TRBJ2-6; D is perhaps TRBD1 (5 bases). V was clipped by 0 bases and J by 1 base, with 5 bases between them. Germline V CDR1 and CDR2: SGHRS, YFSETQ. This CDR3 comprises 15 residues. The CDR3 region is CASSLEGSGANVLTF. CDR3 bases: TGCGCCAGCAGCTTGGAGGGGTCTGGGGCCAACGTCCTGACTTTC.

This clonotype was detected many times. This chain uses TRBV15 with TRBJ1-1; D remains ambiguous. Germline values: CDR1 LNHNV, CDR2 YYDKDF (reference sequence). This CDR3 has 18 residues. Trimming left V 1 base short and J 1 base short, with 19 bases between. CDR3 in amino acids: CATSRVPSRTGKNTEAFF. The CDR3 DNA follows: TGTGCCACCAGCAGAGTTCCCTCTAGGACGGGCAAGAACACTGAAGCTTTCTTT.

This chain joins TRBV7-2 and TRBJ1-2; D is undetermined. Trimming cost V 1 base and J 8 bases, with 11 bases left between them. The germline gives CDR1 SGHTA, CDR2 FQGNSA. The CDR3 spans 13 residues. CDR3 region: CASSLDREGGYTF. CDR3 coding DNA: TGTGCCAGCAGCTTAGATCGGGAGGGCGGCTACACCTTC. The full variable domain, its missing parts supplied by reference TRBV7-2 and TRBJ1-2, is GAGVSQSPSNKVTEKGKDVELRCDPISGHTALYWYRQSLGQGLEFLIYFQGNSAPDKSGLPSDRFSAERTGGSVSTLTIQRTQQEDSAVYLCASSLDREGGYTFGSGTRLTVV.

This clonotype was counted ten times or more. This sequence joins TRBV4-2 and TRBJ2-5; perhaps TRBD2 as D (6 bases). Trimming took off 8 bases at V and 3 bases at J, with 13 bases between the two ends. Germline lookup yields CDR1 LGHNA and CDR2 YNFKEQ. The CDR3 is 13 amino acids. This chain's CDR3 is CASWEVGEETQYF. The DNA of the CDR3 is TGTGCCAGCTGGGAGGTAGGGGAAGAGACCCAGTACTTC.

In its sample, this clonotype was seen many times. The gene calls are TRBV6-5 and TRBJ2-1; 7 bases align to TRBD2. Germline CDR1 reads MNHEY; CDR2 reads SVGAGI. J lost 14 bases, V lost 0 bases, and 16 bases had no gene match. CDR3 length: 16 residues. The CDR3 bases are TGTGCCAGCAGTTACTCATCGGGGGAGGGACGGCGAGGGGAGTTCTTC. This translates into CASSYSSGEGRRGEFF.

Ten or more counts support this clonotype. The chain links TRBV5-5 to TRBJ2-4, with TRBD1 matching over 7 bases. V dropped 4 bases and J dropped 6; count of bases not matched to a gene: 10. Germline loops: CDR1 SGHKS, CDR2 YYEKEE (reference sequence). This CDR3 has 15 residues. CDR3: CASSRDSLSGNIQYF. The DNA of the CDR3 is TGTGCCAGCAGCCGGGACAGTCTATCGGGAAACATTCAGTACTTC.

This clonotype came up many times. The chain links TRBV9 to TRBJ1-1; 8 bases align to TRBD1. CDR3 length: 15 residues. The trim removed 7 bases at V and 0 bases at J, leaving 8 bases unmatched. Germline CDR1 SGDLS, CDR2 YYNGEE. The chain's CDR3 is CASSTGDRMNTEAFF. In DNA, the CDR3 is TGTGCCAGCTCAACTGGGGACAGGATGAACACTGAAGCTTTCTTT.

This clonotype was seen at least ten times. V usage is TRBV5-1 and J usage is TRBJ2-5; D tentatively reads TRBD1 or TRBD2 (5 bases each). From germline, CDR1 is SGHRS and CDR2 YFSETQ. The CDR3 is 15 amino acids. V was cut by 0 bases and J by 1 base, with 10 bases left in between. Written as DNA, the CDR3 is TGCGCCAGCAGCTTGGAATGGGACGCCCAAGAGACCCAGTACTTC. The encoded protein is CASSLEWDAQETQYF.

This clonotype occurred many times. The rearrangement uses TRBV29-1 and TRBJ2-1; D possibly corresponds to TRBD2 (6 bases). This CDR3 has 15 residues. Between the trimmed V and J ends, which lost 7 bases and 7 bases, there was a span of 23 bases. Germline CDR1 and CDR2: SQVTM and ANQGSEA. CDR3 residues: CSASPSLGGYNEQFF. The DNA of the CDR3 is TGCAGCGCCTCCCCGTCCTTGGGGGGTTATAATGAGCAGTTCTTC.

This clonotype was found many times. This chain uses TRBV6-5 with TRBJ2-5; D is possibly TRBD1 (6 bases). From germline, CDR1 is MNHEY and CDR2 SVGAGI. V was clipped by 2 bases and J by 4 bases, with 17 bases between them. The CDR3 loop spans 16 amino acids. The CDR3 loop is CASSYLQQGFGETQYF. CDR3 nucleotides: TGTGCCAGCAGTTACCTTCAACAGGGATTCGGAGAGACCCAGTACTTC.

In its sample, this clonotype was seen many times. The V and J genes are TRBV7-2 and TRBJ2-3, with 13 bases identical to TRBD2. The junction had 4 bases not matched to a gene; V was cut back by 5 bases and J by 2 bases. The germline V gene encodes CDR1 SGHTA and CDR2 FQGNSA. CDR3 size: 16 residues. The CDR3 DNA follows: TGTGCCAGCAGCCGGGGACTAGCGGGGATCACAGATACGCAGTATTTT. The encoded protein is CASSRGLAGITDTQYF. Using reference TRBV7-2 and TRBJ2-3 for the parts outside the CDR3, the full variable domain is GAGVSQSPSNKVTEKGKDVELRCDPISGHTALYWYRQSLGQGLEFLIYFQGNSAPDKSGLPSDRFSAERTGGSVSTLTIQRTQQEDSAVYLCASSRGLAGITDTQYFGPGTRLTVL.

At least ten counts were recorded for this clonotype. The chain joins TRBV5-1 to TRBJ2-5; D is ambiguous. Per the germline V gene, CDR1 is SGHRS and CDR2 is YFSETQ. V was pared by 1 base and J by 4 bases, with 8 bases between. This CDR3 contains 13 residues. The CDR3 reads CASSLMVGETQYF. The CDR3 DNA follows: TGCGCCAGCAGCTTGATGGTGGGAGAGACCCAGTACTTC.

This clonotype was counted ten times or more. This sequence joins TRBV7-9 and TRBJ2-3; TRBD2 agrees at 9 bases. The length of the CDR3 is 14 residues. With V trimmed by 4 bases and J by 5 bases, 4 bases remained unmatched. Germline CDR1 is SEHNR and CDR2 is FQNEAQ (reference sequence). CDR3 nucleotide sequence: TGTGCCAGCAGCTCCTCGACTAGCGGAGATACGCAGTATTTT. This encodes CASSSSTSGDTQYF.

This clonotype was detected many times. The chain combines TRBV19 with TRBJ2-7; TRBD2 aligns across 9 bases. V shed 5 bases, J shed 5 bases, and the junction held 25 bases outside the gene matches. Germline loops: CDR1 LNHDA, CDR2 SQIVND (reference sequence). The CDR3 has 20 amino acids. The CDR3 coding sequence is TGTGCCAGTAGTGCGGGACTAGCTTCATTTCGTACGGCTACGAAAGACGAGCAGTACTTC. It translates to CASSAGLASFRTATKDEQYF.